This is a list of T cell receptor beta chains from one sample in a study of T cells in Graves' hyperthyroidism and ophthalmopathy. MiXCR, run by TCRdb on the multiplex PCR reads, gives a single entry per CDR3 protein. This table holds 750,000 to 900,000 distinct CDR3 sequences, 38% found once. Sample: blood. The source of these receptors is a young man with Graves' hyperthyroidism. CDR3s include the opening cysteine and the closing phenylalanine or tryptophan. The D gene is left open where the match is weak. Not every row has a clone size; where given, it reads once, few, many or a size class.

many,TRBV2,.,TRBJ1-1,TGTGCCAGCAGGGGGTTGAACACTGAAGCTTTCTTT,CASRGLNTEAFF
.,TRBV5-6,.,TRBJ2-5,TGTGCCAGCAGCTTGTCCGGGACGGGTAGACAAGAGACCCAGTACTTC,CASSLSGTGRQETQYF
many,TRBV10-3,TRBD1,TRBJ1-2,TGTGCCATCAGTGAGTCCCGGGACAGGGGCTATGGCTACACCTTC,CAISESRDRGYGYTF
.,TRBV4-3,TRBD2,TRBJ2-7,TGCGCCAGCAGCCCAGACAGGATAGCGGGAACGGAATACGAGCAGTACTTC,CASSPDRIAGTEYEQYF
.,TRBV15,.,TRBJ1-5,TGTGCCACCAGCAGCCAGCCGAAGTATAGCAATCAGCCCCAGCATTTT,CATSSQPKYSNQPQHF
.,TRBV5-1,.,TRBJ2-7,TGCGCCAGCAGCCAAGCCGAAGTGGGTCAACTCTACGAGCAGTACTTC,CASSQAEVGQLYEQYF
.,TRBV9,.,TRBJ1-4,TGTGCCAGCAGCGTAGAGGGGACAACAACTAATGAAAAACTGTTTTTT,CASSVEGTTTNEKLFF
few,TRBV7-9,TRBD1,TRBJ1-5,TGTGCCAGCAGCCCCATGACAGGGAATCAGCCCCAGCATTTT,CASSPMTGNQPQHF
many,TRBV9,.,TRBJ1-1,TGTGCCAGCAGCGCTTGGACGGCCGAGGAAGCTTTCTTT,CASSAWTAEEAFF
few,TRBV9,.,TRBJ1-4,TGTGCCAGCAGCGGGAGGGGCGCGACTAATGAAAAACTGTTTTTT,CASSGRGATNEKLFF
.,TRBV5-1,.,TRBJ1-2,TGCGCCAGCGACGACAGTGCTAACTATGGCTACACCTTC,CASDDSANYGYTF
many,TRBV10-3,TRBD1,TRBJ1-5,TGTGCCATCAGTGAGGCGGAGGGGGCGAATAGCAATCAGCCCCAGCATTTT,CAISEAEGANSNQPQHF